This entry lists 4 T cell receptor beta chains sequenced from one sample in a study of CD8 T cells in ankylosing spondylitis. TCRdb re-analysed the 5' RACE reads in MiXCR, keeping a single row per CDR3 protein. There are roughly 230,000 distinct CDR3 sequences in the sample; approximately 8% occur only once, and 4.8% lies in the top ten. Sequenced: blood, either unsorted or a sorted T cell fraction (not recorded which). The receptors derive from a female donor with ankylosing spondylitis or in good health (not recorded which).

The table lists this clonotype with a few counts. V is TRBV18 and J is TRBJ2-3; 9 positions match TRBD2. From germline, CDR1 is KGHSH and CDR2 LQKENI. The CDR3 loop spans 16 amino acids. Trimming took 0 bases from V and 2 from J; bases not matched to a gene: 3. CDR3 sequence: CASSPPASGTTDTQYF. DNA for the CDR3: TGTGCCAGCTCACCACCGGCTAGCGGGACCACAGATACGCAGTATTTT.

This clonotype has at least ten counts. J is TRBJ2-2 and V is TRBV29-1; TRBD2 is a possible D gene (6 bases). The CDR3 spans 14 residues. Trimming left V 6 bases short and J 6 bases short, with 17 bases between. Germline V gene lookup returns CDR1 SQVTM and CDR2 ANQGSEA. The CDR3 spells CSVGNGGAAGELFF. CDR3 in DNA: TGCAGCGTGGGAAACGGAGGGGCCGCCGGGGAGCTGTTTTTT.

The chain carries TRBV3-1 and TRBJ2-2; 8 bases fit TRBD1. There are 15 residues in the CDR3. Trimming took 0 bases from V and 10 from J; bases not matched to a gene: 7. CDR1 is LGHDT, CDR2 YNNKEL, per germline (reference sequence). The DNA of the CDR3 is TGTGCCAGCAGCCAAGAAGTAACAGGGGGTACGGAGCTGTTTTTT. Translation: CASSQEVTGGTELFF.

V and J are TRBV19 and TRBJ2-1, with TRBD1 identical over 8 bases. The CDR3 sequence is 15 residues long. CDR1 is LNHDA and CDR2 is SQIVND in the germline V gene (reference sequence). The trim removed 1 base at V and 10 bases at J, leaving 9 bases unmatched. The CDR3 here is CASSIGGQGFLEQFF. CDR3 DNA sequence: TGTGCCAGTAGTATAGGAGGACAGGGATTCTTGGAGCAGTTCTTC.